This TCR beta chain was observed in a study of siplizumab effects on memory and regulatory T cells. Turning to this clone: The target antigen is unknown.

A roughly six-day coculture at 37°C was performed with the mixed lymphocyte reaction cells. The assay was immunoSEQ multiplex PCR, and TCRdb's table has in-frame clones only and misses some. The sample lists 15,000 to 20,000 clones; around 40% were seen once. The germline gives CDR1 MNHNS, CDR2 SASEGT. The CDR3 is 12 residues long. After removal of 8 bases from V and 3 bases from J, the junction contained 1 base not matched to a gene. The TCR sequence derives from a human donor in good health; the cells came from an allogeneic mixed lymphocyte reaction. Some clones in this sample may be carry-over from other donors' samples. The chain joins TRBV6-1 to TRBJ2-7; TRBD1 agrees at 10 bases. Sequenced material: CFSE-low (dividing) CD4+ T cells sorted from an allogeneic mixed lymphocyte reaction. The CDR3 nucleotides read TGTGCCAGCCGGACAGGGGGCTACGAGCAGTACTTC. Protein product: CASRTGGYEQYF.